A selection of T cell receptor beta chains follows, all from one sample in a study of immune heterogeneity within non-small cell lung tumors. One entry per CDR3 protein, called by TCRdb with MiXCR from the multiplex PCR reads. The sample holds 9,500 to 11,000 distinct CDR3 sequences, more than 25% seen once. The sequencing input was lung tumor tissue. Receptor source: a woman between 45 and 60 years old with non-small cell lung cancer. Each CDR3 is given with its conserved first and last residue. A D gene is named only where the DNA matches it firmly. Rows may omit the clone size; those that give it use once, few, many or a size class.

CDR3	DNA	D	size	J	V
CASSLRMGPGELFF	TGTGCCAGCAGCTTGAGGATGGGCCCCGGGGAGCTGTTTTTT	.	.	TRBJ2-2	TRBV5-6
CASSFGLQAHEQYF	TGCGCCAGCAGCTTTGGCCTACAGGCTCACGAGCAGTACTTC	.	.	TRBJ2-7	TRBV5-1
CASSFRQTGRYGYTF	TGTGCCAGCAGTTTCAGACAGACAGGGCGGTATGGCTACACCTTC	TRBD1	.	TRBJ1-2	TRBV12-3/TRBV12-4
CASSFPGGNEQFF	TGTGCCAGCAGTTTTCCAGGGGGAAATGAGCAGTTCTTC	TRBD1	many	TRBJ2-1	TRBV12-3/TRBV12-4
CASSYTDRVGEAYYEQYF	TGTGCCAGCAGTTACACGGACAGGGTGGGGGAGGCATACTACGAGCAGTACTTC	TRBD1	.	TRBJ2-7	TRBV6-5
CAISESGVEAFF	TGTGCCATCAGTGAGTCGGGGGTTGAGGCTTTCTTT	.	many	TRBJ1-1	TRBV10-3
CASRPSVVTGNTIYF	TGTGCCAGCAGACCCTCTGTGGTTACTGGAAACACCATATATTTT	.	medium-sized	TRBJ1-3	TRBV6-1
CAWRWNTEAFF	TGTGCCTGGAGGTGGAACACTGAAGCTTTCTTT	.	medium-sized	TRBJ1-1	TRBV30
CASSLRDSEAFF	TGTGCCAGCAGCCTACGAGACAGTGAAGCTTTCTTT	.	many	TRBJ1-1	TRBV9
CSAPRAGNGYTF	TGCAGTGCTCCCAGGGCGGGGAATGGCTACACCTTC	.	medium-sized	TRBJ1-2	TRBV20-1
CASNGDATYEQYF	TGTGCCAGCAACGGGGACGCAACCTACGAGCAGTACTTC	.	medium-sized	TRBJ2-7	TRBV2
CSAIRQTNQPQHF	TGCAGTGCCATAAGACAGACCAATCAGCCCCAGCATTTT	.	many	TRBJ1-5	TRBV20-1
CASKKGDSGQPQHF	TGTGCCAGCAAGAAGGGGGACTCAGGTCAGCCCCAGCATTTT	.	many	TRBJ1-5	TRBV6-1
CASSLAGSGRSEAFF	TGTGCCAGCAGCTTGGCGGGGTCTGGGCGGTCTGAAGCTTTCTTT	.	.	TRBJ1-1	TRBV5-4
CASSLGSGESYGYTF	TGTGCCAGCAGTTTAGGGTCAGGGGAAAGCTATGGCTACACCTTC	.	many	TRBJ1-2	TRBV7-2
CASSLEGINQPQHF	TGTGCCAGCTCACTAGAGGGGATCAATCAGCCCCAGCATTTT	.	many	TRBJ1-5	TRBV18
CASSSDRKIYGYTF	TGTGCCAGCAGTTCAGACAGGAAGATCTATGGCTACACCTTC	.	many	TRBJ1-2	TRBV28
CASSRLEAGGGTDTQYF	TGTGCCAGCAGCCGTCTCGAAGCGGGAGGGGGGACAGATACGCAGTATTTT	TRBD2	few	TRBJ2-3	TRBV3-1
CSAIITDFTSTDTQYF	TGCAGTGCTATTATTACGGACTTTACTAGCACAGATACGCAGTATTTT	.	.	TRBJ2-3	TRBV20-1
CASNSPTNEKLFF	TGTGCCAGCAACAGCCCCACTAATGAAAAACTGTTTTTT	.	medium-sized	TRBJ1-4	TRBV28
CAWSVWGHEQFF	TGTGCCTGGAGTGTATGGGGCCATGAGCAGTTCTTC	.	.	TRBJ2-1	TRBV30
CASSYSIGANVLTF	TGTGCCAGCAGTTACTCGATCGGGGCCAACGTCCTGACTTTC	.	many	TRBJ2-6	TRBV6-6
CASSEAGGGGTDTQYF	TGTGCCAGCAGTGAAGCGGGCGGGGGTGGCACAGATACGCAGTATTTT	TRBD2	many	TRBJ2-3	TRBV6-1